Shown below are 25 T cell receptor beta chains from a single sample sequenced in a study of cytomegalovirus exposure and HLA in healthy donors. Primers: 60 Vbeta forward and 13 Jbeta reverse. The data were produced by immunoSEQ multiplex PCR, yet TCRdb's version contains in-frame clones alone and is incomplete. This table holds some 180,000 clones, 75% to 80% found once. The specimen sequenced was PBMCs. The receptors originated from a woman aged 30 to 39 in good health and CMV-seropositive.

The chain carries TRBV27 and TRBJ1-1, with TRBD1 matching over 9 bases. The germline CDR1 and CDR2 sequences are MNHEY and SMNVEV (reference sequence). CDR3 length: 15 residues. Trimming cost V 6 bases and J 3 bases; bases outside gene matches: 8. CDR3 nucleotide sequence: TGTGCCAGCAGACTTGGACAGGGGTTAGACACTGAAGCTTTCTTT. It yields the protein CASRLGQGLDTEAFF.

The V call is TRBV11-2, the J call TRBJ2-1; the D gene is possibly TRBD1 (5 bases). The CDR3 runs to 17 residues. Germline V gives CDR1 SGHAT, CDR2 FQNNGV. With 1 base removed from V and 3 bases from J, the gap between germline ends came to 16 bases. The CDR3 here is CASSLALGQGGYNEQFF. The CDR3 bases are TGTGCCAGCAGCTTAGCGCTTGGGCAGGGCGGCTACAATGAGCAGTTCTTC.

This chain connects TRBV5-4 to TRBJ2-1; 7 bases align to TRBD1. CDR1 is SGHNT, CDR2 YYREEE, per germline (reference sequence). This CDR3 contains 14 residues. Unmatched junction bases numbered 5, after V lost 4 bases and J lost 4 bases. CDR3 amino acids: CASSRDREYNEQFF. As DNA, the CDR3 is TGTGCCAGCAGCAGGGACAGAGAGTACAATGAGCAGTTCTTC.

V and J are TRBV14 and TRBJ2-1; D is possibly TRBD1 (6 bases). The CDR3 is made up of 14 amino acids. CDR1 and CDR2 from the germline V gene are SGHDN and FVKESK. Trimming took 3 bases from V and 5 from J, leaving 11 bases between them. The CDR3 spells CASSHLTGNNEQFF. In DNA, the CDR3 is TGTGCCAGCAGCCACTTGACAGGAAACAATGAGCAGTTCTTC.

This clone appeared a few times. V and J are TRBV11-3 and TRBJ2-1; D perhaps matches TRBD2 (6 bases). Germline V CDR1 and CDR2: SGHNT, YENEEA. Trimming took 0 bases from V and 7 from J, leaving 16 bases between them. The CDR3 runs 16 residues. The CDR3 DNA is TGTGCCAGCAGCTTAGACGGGATTAGCGGTAGGAATGAGCAGTTCTTC. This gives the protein CASSLDGISGRNEQFF.

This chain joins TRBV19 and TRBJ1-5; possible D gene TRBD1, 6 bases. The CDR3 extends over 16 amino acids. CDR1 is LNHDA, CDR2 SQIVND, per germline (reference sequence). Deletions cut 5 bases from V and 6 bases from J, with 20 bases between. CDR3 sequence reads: CASSPRTVRARQPQHF. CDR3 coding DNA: TGTGCCAGTAGTCCTCGGACAGTCCGGGCGCGTCAGCCCCAGCATTTT.

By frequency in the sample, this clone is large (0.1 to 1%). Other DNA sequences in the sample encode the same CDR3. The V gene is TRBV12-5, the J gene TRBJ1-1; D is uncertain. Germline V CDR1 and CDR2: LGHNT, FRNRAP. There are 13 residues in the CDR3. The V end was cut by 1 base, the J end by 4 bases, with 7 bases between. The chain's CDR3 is CASGLGGGTEAFF. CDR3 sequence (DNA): TGTGCTAGTGGTTTGGGCGGAGGCACTGAAGCTTTCTTT.

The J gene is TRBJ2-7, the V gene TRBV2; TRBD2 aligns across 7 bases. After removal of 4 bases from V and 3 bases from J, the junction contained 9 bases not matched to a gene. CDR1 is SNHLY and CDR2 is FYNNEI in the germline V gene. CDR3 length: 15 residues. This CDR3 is CASSASASGSYEQYF. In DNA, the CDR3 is TGTGCCAGCAGTGCGTCGGCTAGCGGTAGCTACGAGCAGTACTTC.

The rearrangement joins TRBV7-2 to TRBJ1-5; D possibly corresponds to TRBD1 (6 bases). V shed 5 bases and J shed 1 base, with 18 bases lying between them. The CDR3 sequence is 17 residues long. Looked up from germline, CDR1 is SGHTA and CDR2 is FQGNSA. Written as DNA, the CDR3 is TGTGCCAGCAGCCCGAACTTATTAGGGGGAAGCAATCAGCCCCAGCATTTT. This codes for CASSPNLLGGSNQPQHF.

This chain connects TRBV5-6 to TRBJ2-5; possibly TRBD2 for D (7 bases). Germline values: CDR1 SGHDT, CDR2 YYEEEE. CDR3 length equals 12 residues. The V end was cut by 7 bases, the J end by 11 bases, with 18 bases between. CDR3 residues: CASGGRGIEQYF. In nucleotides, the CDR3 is TGTGCCAGCGGGGGGCGGGGGATTGAGCAGTACTTC.

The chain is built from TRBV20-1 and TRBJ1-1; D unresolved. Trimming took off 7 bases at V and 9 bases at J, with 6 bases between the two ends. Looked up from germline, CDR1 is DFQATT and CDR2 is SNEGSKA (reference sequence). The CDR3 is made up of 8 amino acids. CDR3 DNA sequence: TGCAGTGGGCCAAAAGCTTTCTTT. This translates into CSGPKAFF.

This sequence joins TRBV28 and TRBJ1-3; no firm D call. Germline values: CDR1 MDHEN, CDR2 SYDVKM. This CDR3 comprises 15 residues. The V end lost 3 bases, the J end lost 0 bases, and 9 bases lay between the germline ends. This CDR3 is CASSFARFSGNTIYF. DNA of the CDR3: TGTGCCAGCAGTTTCGCGAGATTCTCTGGAAACACCATATATTTT.

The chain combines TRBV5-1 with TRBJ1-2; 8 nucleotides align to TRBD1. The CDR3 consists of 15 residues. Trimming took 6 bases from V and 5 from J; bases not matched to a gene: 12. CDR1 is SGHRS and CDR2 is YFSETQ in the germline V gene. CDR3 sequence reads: CASKLNDRGGYGYTF. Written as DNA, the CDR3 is TGCGCCAGCAAACTAAATGACAGGGGAGGGTATGGCTACACCTTC.

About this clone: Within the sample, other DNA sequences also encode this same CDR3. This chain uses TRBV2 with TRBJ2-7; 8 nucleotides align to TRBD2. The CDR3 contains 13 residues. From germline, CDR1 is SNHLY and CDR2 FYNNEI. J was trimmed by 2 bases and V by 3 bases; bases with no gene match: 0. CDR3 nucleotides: TGTGCCAGCAGTGATAGCGGGACCTACGAGCAGTACTTC. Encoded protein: CASSDSGTYEQYF.

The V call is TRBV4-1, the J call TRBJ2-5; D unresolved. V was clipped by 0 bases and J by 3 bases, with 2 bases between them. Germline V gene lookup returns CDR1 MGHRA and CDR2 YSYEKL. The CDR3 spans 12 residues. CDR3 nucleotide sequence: TGCGCCAGCAGCCAAGATAAAGAGACCCAGTACTTC. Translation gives CASSQDKETQYF.

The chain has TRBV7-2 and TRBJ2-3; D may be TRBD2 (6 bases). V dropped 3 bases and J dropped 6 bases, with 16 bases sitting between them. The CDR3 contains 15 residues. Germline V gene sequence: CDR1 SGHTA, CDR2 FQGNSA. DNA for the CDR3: TGTGCCAGCAGCTTTACTAGGAGGGGTCGGGATACGCAGTATTTT. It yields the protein CASSFTRRGRDTQYF.

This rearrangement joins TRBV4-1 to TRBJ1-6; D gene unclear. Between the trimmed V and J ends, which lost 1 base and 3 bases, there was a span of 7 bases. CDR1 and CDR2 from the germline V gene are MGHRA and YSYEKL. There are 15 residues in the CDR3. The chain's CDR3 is CASSQGGIYNSPLHF. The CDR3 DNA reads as TGCGCCAGCAGCCAAGGAGGCATCTATAATTCACCCCTCCACTTT.

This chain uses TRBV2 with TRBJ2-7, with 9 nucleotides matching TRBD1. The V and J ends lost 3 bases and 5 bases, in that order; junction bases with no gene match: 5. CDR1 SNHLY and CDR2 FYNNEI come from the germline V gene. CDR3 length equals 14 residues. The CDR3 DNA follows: TGTGCCAGCAGTGAGGACAGGGGAGGCCACGAGCAGTACTTC. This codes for CASSEDRGGHEQYF. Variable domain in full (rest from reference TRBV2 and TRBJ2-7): EPEVTQTPSHQVTQMGQEVILRCVPISNHLYFYWYRQILGQKVEFLVSFYNNEISEKSEIFDDQFSVERPDGSNFTLKIRSTKLEDSAMYFCASSEDRGGHEQYFGPGTRLTVT.

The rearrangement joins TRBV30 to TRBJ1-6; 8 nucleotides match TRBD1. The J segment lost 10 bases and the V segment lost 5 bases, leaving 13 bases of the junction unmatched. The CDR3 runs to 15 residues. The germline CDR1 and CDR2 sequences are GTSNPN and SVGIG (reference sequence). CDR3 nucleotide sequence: TGTGCCTGGGACCCTGGACAGGGTCTTAACTCACCCCTCCACTTT. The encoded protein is CAWDPGQGLNSPLHF.

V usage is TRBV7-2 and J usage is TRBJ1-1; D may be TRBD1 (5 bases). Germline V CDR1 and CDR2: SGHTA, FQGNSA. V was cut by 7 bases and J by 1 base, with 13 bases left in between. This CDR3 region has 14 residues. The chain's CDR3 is CASTLGGSNTEAFF. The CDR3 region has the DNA TGTGCCAGCACCTTGGGGGGTTCGAACACTGAAGCTTTCTTT.

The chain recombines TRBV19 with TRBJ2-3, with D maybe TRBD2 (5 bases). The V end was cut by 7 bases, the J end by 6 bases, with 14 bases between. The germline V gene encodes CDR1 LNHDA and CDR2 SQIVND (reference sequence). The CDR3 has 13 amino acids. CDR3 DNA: TGTGCCAGTAACTACGGAGGCAGGGATACGCAGTATTTT. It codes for CASNYGGRDTQYF.

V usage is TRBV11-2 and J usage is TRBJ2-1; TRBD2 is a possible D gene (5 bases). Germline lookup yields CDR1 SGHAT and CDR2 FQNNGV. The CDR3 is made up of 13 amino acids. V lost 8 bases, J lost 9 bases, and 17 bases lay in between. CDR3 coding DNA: TGTGCCAGCCGTTCGATCGGGGTCCTTGAGCAGTTCTTC. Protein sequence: CASRSIGVLEQFF.

DNA for the CDR3: TGTGCCAGCTCACCAGAGACAGGGTTGATGGGCTACACCTTC. It codes for CASSPETGLMGYTF. The rearrangement joins TRBV18 to TRBJ1-2; 7 bases are a match to TRBD1. V was clipped by 2 bases and J by 8 bases; unmatched bases: 8. Germline V gene lookup returns CDR1 KGHSH and CDR2 LQKENI. CDR3 length equals 14 residues.

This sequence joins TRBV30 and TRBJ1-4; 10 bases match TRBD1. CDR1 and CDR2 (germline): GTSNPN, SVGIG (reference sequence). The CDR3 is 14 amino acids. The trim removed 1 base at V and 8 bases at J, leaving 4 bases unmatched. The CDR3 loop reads CAWSAGTGDEKLFF. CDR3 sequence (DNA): TGTGCCTGGAGTGCCGGGACAGGGGACGAAAAACTGTTTTTT.

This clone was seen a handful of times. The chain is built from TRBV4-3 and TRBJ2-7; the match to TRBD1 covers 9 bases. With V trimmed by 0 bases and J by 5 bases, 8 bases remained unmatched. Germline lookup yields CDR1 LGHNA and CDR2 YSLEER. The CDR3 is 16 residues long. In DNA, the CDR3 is TGCGCCAGCAGCCAAGATTACGGGACAGGGAGCGACGAGCAGTACTTC. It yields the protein CASSQDYGTGSDEQYF.